Below are 30 T cell receptor beta chains sequenced from a single sample in a study of graft-versus-host responses after intestinal transplantation. The protocol was immunoSEQ multiplex PCR, while the TCRdb copy is restricted to in-frame clones and leaves out a portion. Of around 97,000 clones in the sample, about 89% were seen once. These TCRs are of unknown antigen specificity. Sequencing used unstimulated CD8+ T cells sorted from spleen or lymph node cells, obtained before intestinal transplant. These receptors were obtained from a human donor who received an intestinal transplant.

The rearrangement uses TRBV16 and TRBJ1-1; D might be TRBD1 (5 bases). This CDR3 region has 13 residues. Germline lookup yields CDR1 KGHSY and CDR2 FQNENV. V dropped 3 bases and J dropped 4 bases, with 9 bases sitting between them. The CDR3 spells CASSQGVGTEAFF. CDR3 sequence (DNA): TGTGCCAGCAGCCAGGGGGTAGGCACTGAAGCTTTCTTT.

CDR3 residues: CASSSTGSPEAFF. In DNA form, the CDR3 reads TGTGCCAGCAGTTCTACAGGGTCCCCTGAAGCTTTCTTT. This rearrangement joins TRBV27 to TRBJ1-1, with D perhaps matching TRBD1 (6 bases). Between the trimmed V and J ends, which lost 4 bases and 6 bases, there was a span of 12 bases. Germline V CDR1 and CDR2: MNHEY, SMNVEV (reference sequence). The CDR3 length is 13 residues.

The genes are TRBV5-1 and TRBJ2-6; 7 nucleotides agree with TRBD1. CDR3 length: 18 residues. Germline V gene sequence: CDR1 SGHRS, CDR2 YFSETQ. The J segment lost 1 base and the V segment lost 3 bases, leaving 10 bases of the junction unmatched. CDR3 loop: CASSSLGGLYSGANVLTF. The DNA for the CDR3 is TGCGCCAGCAGCTCCTTAGGGGGCCTTTATTCTGGGGCCAACGTCCTGACTTTC.

V is TRBV18 and J is TRBJ2-5; D assignment may be TRBD1 or TRBD2 (5 bases each). V was cut by 4 bases and J by 5 bases, with 11 bases left in between. The V gene's germline CDR1 is KGHSH and CDR2 LQKENI. This CDR3 spans 13 amino acids. The chain's CDR3 is CASSQGTLETQYF. The CDR3, as DNA: TGTGCCAGCTCACAAGGGACCCTGGAGACCCAGTACTTC.

V is TRBV6-5 and J is TRBJ2-5, with TRBD2 matching 12 bases. CDR3 length equals 15 residues. Germline V CDR1 and CDR2: MNHEY, SVGAGI. V was clipped by 9 bases and J by 5 bases; unmatched bases: 10. In DNA form, the CDR3 reads TGTGCCAGTTATCCTAGCGGGGGGGCCCGTGAGACCCAGTACTTC. Translated: CASYPSGGARETQYF.

This clone came up once. The chain has TRBV7-3 and TRBJ2-5; D possibly matches TRBD1 or TRBD2 (6 bases each). This CDR3 is 16 amino acids long. Looked up from germline, CDR1 is SGHTA and CDR2 is FQGTGA. Trimming pared 4 bases from V and 4 bases from J, leaving 19 bases between. The CDR3 DNA sequence: TGTGCCAGCAGCTCCCAGGGGCCGGGGGCCGCAGAGACCCAGTACTTC. Encoded protein: CASSSQGPGAAETQYF.

This rearrangement joins TRBV6-6 to TRBJ2-7; a weak D match, TRBD1 (6 bases). Germline values: CDR1 MNHNY, CDR2 SVGAGI (reference sequence). Trimming left V 2 bases short and J 5 bases short, with 16 bases between. CDR3 length equals 15 residues. Written as DNA, the CDR3 is TGTGCCAGCAGTTACAGACAGGACCTACACCACGAGCAGTACTTC. Amino acid sequence: CASSYRQDLHHEQYF.

J is TRBJ2-7 and V is TRBV1; the table's TRBD2 call for D was not verified on the DNA. TRBV1 is a pseudogene segment. The length of the CDR3 is 17 residues. The CDR3 DNA sequence: TGCACCAGCAGCCGCCGACTAGCGGGGACACACCCTCGGGAGCAGTACTTC. Translated, it gives CTSSRRLAGTHPREQYF.

This rearrangement joins TRBV5-4 to TRBJ2-7; 7 nucleotides match TRBD1. The CDR3 runs 14 residues. The trim removed 2 bases at V and 2 bases at J, leaving 4 bases unmatched. From germline, CDR1 is SGHNT and CDR2 YYREEE (reference sequence). CDR3 residues: CASSFRDRPYEQYF. Written as DNA, the CDR3 is TGTGCCAGCAGCTTCCGGGACAGACCCTACGAGCAGTACTTC.

The rearrangement links TRBV7-9 to TRBJ2-1; 9 bases line up with TRBD2. The length of the CDR3 is 16 residues. The ends lost 5 bases at V and 3 bases at J; junction bases unmatched: 8. The V gene's germline CDR1 is SEHNR and CDR2 FQNEAQ (reference sequence). CDR3 in amino acids: CASSTSLAGLYNEQFF. For the CDR3, the DNA is TGTGCCAGCAGCACCAGTCTAGCGGGGCTCTACAATGAGCAGTTCTTC.

V and J are TRBV11-1 and TRBJ2-3; the match to TRBD1 covers 8 bases. After removal of 6 bases from V and 2 bases from J, the junction contained 7 bases not matched to a gene. CDR1 is SGHAT, CDR2 FQDESV, per germline (reference sequence). CDR3 length: 15 residues. The CDR3 DNA is TGTGCCAGCAGAGAAACAGGGGGTCCCACAGATACGCAGTATTTT. It translates to CASRETGGPTDTQYF. The full variable domain, in which reference TRBV11-1 and TRBJ2-3 provide the parts outside the CDR3, is EAEVAQSPRYKITEKSQAVAFWCDPISGHATLYWYRQILGQGPELLVQFQDESVVDDSQLPKDRFSAERLKGVDSTLKIQPAELGDSAMYLCASRETGGPTDTQYFGPGTRLTVL.

This chain connects TRBV29-1 to TRBJ1-2; 9 nucleotides match TRBD1. The CDR3 is made up of 14 amino acids. The V gene end was trimmed by 2 bases and the J gene end by 3 bases; junction bases not matched to a gene: 4. From germline, CDR1 is SQVTM and CDR2 ANQGSEA. This CDR3 reads CSVEWGTGYYGYTF. The CDR3 DNA is TGCAGCGTTGAATGGGGGACAGGGTACTATGGCTACACCTTC.

The V gene is TRBV6-6, the J gene TRBJ1-5; D perhaps matches TRBD1 (5 bases). Between the trimmed V and J ends, which lost 7 bases and 6 bases, there was a span of 16 bases. There are 14 residues in the CDR3. CDR1 MNHNY and CDR2 SVGAGI come from the germline V gene (reference sequence). The CDR3 region is CASTDYQGFQPQHF. The DNA of the CDR3 is TGTGCCAGCACCGACTACCAGGGATTTCAGCCCCAGCATTTT.

The chain combines TRBV7-9 with TRBJ2-7; D gene ambiguous. Trimming removed 6 bases from V and 3 bases from J, with 12 bases in between. CDR3 length equals 13 residues. Per germline, CDR1 SEHNR and CDR2 FQNEAQ (reference sequence). The CDR3 sequence: CASSYQVNYEQYF. The CDR3 DNA sequence: TGTGCCAGCAGTTATCAGGTGAACTACGAGCAGTACTTC.

V usage is TRBV13 and J usage is TRBJ2-1; TRBD1 matches at 10 bases. The CDR3 covers 15 residues. Per germline, CDR1 PRHDT and CDR2 FYEKMQ (reference sequence). The J segment lost 7 bases and the V segment lost 4 bases, leaving 7 bases of the junction unmatched. The CDR3 DNA is TGTGCCAGCAGCTCCGGGACAGGGGATTTAAATGAGCAGTTCTTC. This codes for CASSSGTGDLNEQFF.

DNA of the CDR3: TGTGCCAGCAGCTACGGGTTAGGGCCCCGAAGGGAAAAACTGTTTTTT. Translating it yields CASSYGLGPRREKLFF. The chain uses TRBV13 and TRBJ1-4; D unresolved. The V end lost 4 bases, the J end lost 8 bases, and 20 bases lay between the germline ends. CDR1 is PRHDT and CDR2 is FYEKMQ in the germline V gene (reference sequence). This CDR3 is 16 amino acids long.

The CDR3 sequence is CASGFVPGYNEQYF. The CDR3 coding sequence is TGTGCTAGTGGTTTTGTACCAGGGTACAACGAGCAGTACTTC. The chain couples TRBV12-5 to TRBJ2-7; D is possibly TRBD1 (5 bases). Trimming pared 3 bases from V and 5 bases from J, leaving 14 bases between. The germline V gene has CDR1 LGHNT and CDR2 FRNRAP. This CDR3 has 14 amino acids.

The J gene is TRBJ2-1, the V gene TRBV7-3; no clear D. The length of the CDR3 is 14 residues. Germline V gene data show CDR1 as SGHTA and CDR2 as FQGTGA. With 4 bases removed from V and 6 bases from J, the gap between germline ends came to 13 bases. This chain's CDR3 is CASSSFHGGNEQFF. The CDR3 coding sequence is TGTGCCAGCAGCTCGTTTCATGGTGGCAATGAGCAGTTCTTC.

The chain combines TRBV29-1 with TRBJ2-5; D gene unclear. The CDR3 runs to 11 residues. V was pared by 6 bases and J by 5 bases, with 10 bases between. The germline V gene has CDR1 SQVTM and CDR2 ANQGSEA. The CDR3 DNA reads TGCAGCGTATTCTCCGGTGAGACCCAGTACTTC. Its protein is CSVFSGETQYF. Variable domain in full (rest from reference TRBV29-1 and TRBJ2-5): SAVISQKPSRDICQRGTSLTIQCQVDSQVTMMFWYRQQPGQSLTLIATANQGSEATYESGFVIDKFPISRPNLTFSTLTVSNMSPEDSSIYLCSVFSGETQYFGPGTRLLVL.

The rearrangement joins TRBV18 to TRBJ2-5; no definite D call. V lost 2 bases to trimming and J lost 0 bases, with 7 bases between them. Germline CDR1 reads KGHSH; CDR2 reads LQKENI. CDR3 length: 14 amino acids. Written as DNA, the CDR3 is TGTGCCAGCTCACCAAACAGAGACCAAGAGACCCAGTACTTC. It is translated as CASSPNRDQETQYF.

In DNA form, the CDR3 reads TGTGCCAGCAACATCGTGGGGGGGGAGCTGTTTTTT. It yields the protein CASNIVGGELFF. The rearrangement links TRBV11-1 to TRBJ2-2; D remains ambiguous. The length of the CDR3 is 12 residues. V was trimmed by 7 bases and J by 8 bases, leaving 11 bases between them. Per the germline V gene, CDR1 is SGHAT and CDR2 is FQDESV (reference sequence).

This clone showed up just once. The chain couples TRBV6-5 to TRBJ1-1; D is possibly TRBD1 (5 bases). Germline CDR1 MNHEY, CDR2 SVGAGI. The CDR3 spans 14 residues. V was cut by 2 bases and J by 5 bases, with 12 bases left in between. CDR3: CASSYRGEETEAFF. The CDR3 DNA follows: TGTGCCAGCAGTTACCGGGGCGAGGAAACTGAAGCTTTCTTT.

This sequence joins TRBV6-5 and TRBJ2-7; D is possibly TRBD1 (5 bases). Germline V lookup: CDR1 MNHEY, CDR2 SVGAGI. The CDR3 sequence is 13 residues long. Trimming shortened V by 6 bases and J by 3 bases, and 12 bases separated the two germline ends. The DNA for the CDR3 is TGTGCCAGCAGGATGACAGATTACTACGAGCAGTACTTC. The encoded protein is CASRMTDYYEQYF.

The chain links TRBV6-5 to TRBJ2-1; D uncertain. The V and J ends lost 2 bases and 7 bases respectively, with 12 bases between them. The CDR3 runs to 14 residues. The V gene's germline CDR1 is MNHEY and CDR2 SVGAGI. CDR3 nucleotides: TGTGCCAGCAGTTACCTACCTCCGGGTAATGAGCAGTTCTTC. It is translated as CASSYLPPGNEQFF.

V is TRBV29-1 and J is TRBJ1-1; D is unresolved. CDR3 length: 12 residues. Germline lookup yields CDR1 SQVTM and CDR2 ANQGSEA. V lost 1 base and J lost 5, with 8 bases in between. The CDR3 DNA is TGCAGCGTTGAAGGACCCATGACTGAAGCTTTCTTT. As protein: CSVEGPMTEAFF.

This clone appeared a few times. The chain joins TRBV6-4 to TRBJ2-2; D may be TRBD1 (6 bases). Per the germline V gene, CDR1 is MRHNA and CDR2 is SNTAGT. The CDR3 length is 15 residues. V lost 4 bases to trimming and J lost 4 bases, with 13 bases between them. This CDR3 is CASSVAGDATGELFF. CDR3 nucleotides: TGTGCCAGCAGTGTGGCAGGGGACGCCACCGGGGAGCTGTTTTTT.

This rearrangement joins TRBV5-4 to TRBJ2-3; D remains unclear. The CDR3 is 12 amino acids. The V end lost 0 bases, the J end lost 6 bases, and 5 bases lay between the germline ends. From germline, CDR1 is SGHNT and CDR2 YYREEE (reference sequence). The CDR3: CASSLGADTQYF. As DNA, the CDR3 is TGTGCCAGCAGCTTGGGGGCGGATACGCAGTATTTT.

This sequence joins TRBV7-6 and TRBJ2-3; D is unclear. V lost 1 base, J lost 4 bases, and 3 bases lay in between. Looked up from germline, CDR1 is SGHVS and CDR2 is FNYEAQ. The CDR3 totals 12 residues. CDR3 amino acids: CASSLESDTQYF. CDR3 in DNA: TGTGCCAGCAGCTTAGAATCAGATACGCAGTATTTT. Full variable domain (remainder filled in from reference TRBV7-6 and TRBJ2-3): GAGVSQSPRYKVTKRGQDVALRCDPISGHVSLYWYRQALGQGPEFLTYFNYEAQQDKSGLPNDRFSAERPEGSISTLTIQRTEQRDSAMYRCASSLESDTQYFGPGTRLTVL.

Comment on this clone: An end of the junction does not agree with germline; a read error may underlie this. This chain connects TRBV6-1 to TRBJ2-5; weak D call: TRBD2 (7 bases). The CDR3 is 13 residues long. Looked up from germline, CDR1 is MNHNS and CDR2 is SASEGT. The CDR3 DNA reads as TGTGCCAGCAGCCTCGGCACTTCTAGCGGACAGAACTTC. Translated: CASSLGTSSGQNF.

This sequence joins TRBV7-6 and TRBJ2-5; unclear D gene. With the DNA end fitting TRBJ2-7 better, the J assignment may be wrong. CDR1 is SGHVS, CDR2 FNYEAQ, per germline. The CDR3 covers 12 residues. CDR3 DNA: TGTGCCAGCAGCCGCCCGGGCCACGAGCAGTACTTC. Translated: CASSRPGHEQYF.